The sequence of this TCR beta chain was determined in a study of blood T cell repertoires in COVID-19. The ends were cut back, 7 bases at V and 3 bases at J, with 15 bases in the middle. The CDR3 sequence is 14 residues long. The germline gives CDR1 GTSNPN, CDR2 SVGIG (reference sequence). The assay was immunoSEQ multiplex PCR, and TCRdb's table has in-frame clones only and misses some. The sample shows about 190,000 clones, less than 80% of them seen only once. This rearrangement joins TRBV30 to TRBJ2-2; D is undetermined. Material for sequencing was peripheral blood. The clonotype originates from a woman aged 45-59 years with acute or convalescent COVID-19. The DNA for the CDR3 is TGTGCCTCAGGCAGGCCTTCTTACACCGGGGAGCTGTTTTTT. Translating it yields CASGRPSYTGELFF.